This entry lists 4 T cell receptor beta chains sequenced from one sample in a study of T-cell reconstitution after alpha-beta-depleted transplantation in children. The TCRbeta library was prepared with unique molecular identifiers. MiXCR, run by TCRdb on the PCR reads, gives a single entry per CDR3 protein. Seen here are approximately 630,000 distinct CDR3 sequences, roughly 14% observed once, and the top ten hold around 0.8%. The source was PBMCs, collected before TCRalphabeta/CD19-depleted stem cell transplant. The receptors were sampled from a girl aged 2-10 years with congenital amegakaryocytic thrombocytopenia, due to receive a stem cell transplant.

This clonotype was counted ten times or more. The chain recombines TRBV4-1 with TRBJ1-1; perhaps TRBD1 as D (6 bases). V was shortened by 1 base and J by 7 bases, with 10 bases between the two germline ends. The CDR3 contains 13 residues. From germline, CDR1 is MGHRA and CDR2 YSYEKL. As DNA, the CDR3 is TGCGCCAGCAGCCAAGCGCGGGACATTGAAGCTTTCTTT. Amino acids: CASSQARDIEAFF.

This clonotype was observed at least ten times. The V call is TRBV20-1, the J call TRBJ2-1, with 11 bases identical to TRBD2. The V gene end was trimmed by 7 bases and the J gene end by 8 bases; junction bases not matched to a gene: 4. From germline, CDR1 is DFQATT and CDR2 SNEGSKA (reference sequence). This CDR3 contains 12 residues. Here the CDR3 reads CSVGGLADEQFF. The CDR3 region has the DNA TGCAGTGTTGGGGGACTAGCGGATGAGCAGTTCTTC.

This clonotype has more than one count but fewer than ten. The chain links TRBV3-1 to TRBJ2-1, with 9 bases lining up with TRBD1. Germline V gene data show CDR1 as LGHDT and CDR2 as YNNKEL (reference sequence). The CDR3 has 14 amino acids. The J segment lost 1 base and the V segment lost 8 bases, leaving 3 bases of the junction unmatched. CDR3 nucleotides: TGTGCCAGCGCCGACAGGGGGTCCTACAATGAGCAGTTCTTC. It encodes CASADRGSYNEQFF.

V gene TRBV12-3 or TRBV12-4 combines with J gene TRBJ2-7, with a possible D match to TRBD2 (6 bases). The CDR3 runs to 14 residues. Trimming stripped 5 bases from V and 2 bases from J, with 13 bases between. As DNA, the CDR3 is TGTGCCAGCAGTCTTCCGGGACTGACCTACGAGCAGTACTTC. Translated: CASSLPGLTYEQYF.